This T cell receptor (beta chain) was sequenced during a study of Graves' ophthalmopathy and Graves' hyperthyroidism. In the study overall: Investigators collected peripheral blood at initial diagnosis, before any treatment was given.

The TCR beta CDR3 regions underwent amplification from RNA transcripts. HTBI-primed RT-PCR formed the first round, and a multiplex PCR formed the second. TCRdb independently ran MiXCR on the multiplex PCR reads; one entry per CDR3 protein. The repertoire has hundreds of thousands of distinct CDR3 sequences, roughly 41% of them found once; the top ten carry over 2.5%. The origin of this receptor is an adult man with Graves' ophthalmopathy. The sample was peripheral blood.

The CDR3 sequence: CSANRQPNQPQHF. The CDR3 nucleotides are TGCAGTGCCAACAGGCAACCCAATCAGCCCCAGCATTTT. The gene calls are TRBV20-1 and TRBJ1-5; maybe TRBD1 (5 bases). The CDR3 runs 13 residues. V was trimmed by 6 bases and J by 3 bases, leaving 12 bases between them. Germline V lookup: CDR1 DFQATT, CDR2 SNEGSKA (reference sequence).